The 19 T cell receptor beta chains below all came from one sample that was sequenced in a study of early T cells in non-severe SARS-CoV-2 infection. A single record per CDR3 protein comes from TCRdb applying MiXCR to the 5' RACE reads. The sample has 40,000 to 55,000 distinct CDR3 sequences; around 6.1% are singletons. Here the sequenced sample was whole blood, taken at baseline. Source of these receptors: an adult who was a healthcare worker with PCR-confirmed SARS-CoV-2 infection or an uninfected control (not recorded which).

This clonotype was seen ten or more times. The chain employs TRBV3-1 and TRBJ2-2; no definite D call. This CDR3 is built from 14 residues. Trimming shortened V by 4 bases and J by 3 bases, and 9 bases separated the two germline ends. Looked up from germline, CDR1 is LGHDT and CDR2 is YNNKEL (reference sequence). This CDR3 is CASSRALDTGELFF. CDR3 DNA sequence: TGTGCCAGCAGCCGGGCTCTAGACACCGGGGAGCTGTTTTTT.

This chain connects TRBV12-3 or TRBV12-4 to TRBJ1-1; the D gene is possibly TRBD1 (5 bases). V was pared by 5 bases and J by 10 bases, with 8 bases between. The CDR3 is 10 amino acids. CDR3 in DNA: TGTGCCAGCAGTCCCCAGGGAGCTTTCTTT. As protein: CASSPQGAFF.

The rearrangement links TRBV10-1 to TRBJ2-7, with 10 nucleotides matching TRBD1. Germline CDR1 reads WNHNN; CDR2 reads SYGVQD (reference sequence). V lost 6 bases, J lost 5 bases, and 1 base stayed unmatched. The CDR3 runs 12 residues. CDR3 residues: CASSGTGDEQYF. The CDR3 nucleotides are TGCGCCAGCAGCGGGACAGGGGACGAGCAGTACTTC.

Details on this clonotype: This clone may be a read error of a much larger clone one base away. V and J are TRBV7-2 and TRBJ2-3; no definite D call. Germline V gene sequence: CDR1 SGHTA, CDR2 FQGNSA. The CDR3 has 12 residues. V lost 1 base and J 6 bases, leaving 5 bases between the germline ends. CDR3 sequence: CASSLVMDTQYF. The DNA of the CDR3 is TGTGCCAGCAGCTTAGTAATGGATACGCAGTATTTT.

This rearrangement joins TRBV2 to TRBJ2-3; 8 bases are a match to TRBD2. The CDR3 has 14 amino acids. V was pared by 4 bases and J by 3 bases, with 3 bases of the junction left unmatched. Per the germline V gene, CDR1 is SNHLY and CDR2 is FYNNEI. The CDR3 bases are TGTGCCAGCAGTGCTTTAGCGGGGACAGATACGCAGTATTTT. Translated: CASSALAGTDTQYF.

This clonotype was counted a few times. The CDR3 region is CASSLAYSDRPFNQPQHF. Here the CDR3 DNA reads TGTGCCAGCAGCTTAGCGTACTCGGACAGGCCGTTCAATCAGCCCCAGCATTTT. The gene calls are TRBV7-8 and TRBJ1-5, with 7 positions matching TRBD1. Losses at the gene ends were 0 bases for V and 3 bases for J; bases not matched to a gene: 11. Germline V CDR1 and CDR2: SGHVS, FQNEAQ. The CDR3 consists of 18 residues.

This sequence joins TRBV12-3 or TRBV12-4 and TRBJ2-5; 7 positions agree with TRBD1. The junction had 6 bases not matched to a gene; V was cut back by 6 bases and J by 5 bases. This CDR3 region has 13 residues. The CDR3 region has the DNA TGTGCCAGCAGGCAGGGGGTAGGGGAGACCCAGTACTTC. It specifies CASRQGVGETQYF.

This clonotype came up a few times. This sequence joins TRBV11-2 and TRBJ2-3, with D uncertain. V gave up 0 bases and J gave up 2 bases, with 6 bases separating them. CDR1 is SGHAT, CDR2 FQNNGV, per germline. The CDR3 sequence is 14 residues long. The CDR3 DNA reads TGTGCCAGCAGCTTAGACTTCTCCACAGATACGCAGTATTTT. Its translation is CASSLDFSTDTQYF.

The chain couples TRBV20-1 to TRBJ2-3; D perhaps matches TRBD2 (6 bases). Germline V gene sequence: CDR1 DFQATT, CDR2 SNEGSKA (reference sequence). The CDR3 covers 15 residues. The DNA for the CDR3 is TGCAGCCGGAGCGGGCTAGCGAAGAGCACAGATACGCAGTATTTT. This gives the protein CSRSGLAKSTDTQYF.

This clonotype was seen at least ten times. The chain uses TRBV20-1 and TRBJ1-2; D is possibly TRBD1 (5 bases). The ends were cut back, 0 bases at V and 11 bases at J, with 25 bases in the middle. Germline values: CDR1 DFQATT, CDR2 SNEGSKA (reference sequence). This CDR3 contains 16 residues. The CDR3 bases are TGCAGTGCTAGAGATCCCAACCCCGGGACTCATGGGGGTTACACCTTC. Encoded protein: CSARDPNPGTHGGYTF.

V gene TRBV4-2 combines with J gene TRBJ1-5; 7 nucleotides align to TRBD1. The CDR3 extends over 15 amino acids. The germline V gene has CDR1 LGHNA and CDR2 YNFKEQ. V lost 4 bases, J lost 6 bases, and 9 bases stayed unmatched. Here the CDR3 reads CASSPRDSHIQPQHF. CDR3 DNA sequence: TGTGCCAGCAGCCCCCGGGACAGCCACATTCAGCCCCAGCATTTT.

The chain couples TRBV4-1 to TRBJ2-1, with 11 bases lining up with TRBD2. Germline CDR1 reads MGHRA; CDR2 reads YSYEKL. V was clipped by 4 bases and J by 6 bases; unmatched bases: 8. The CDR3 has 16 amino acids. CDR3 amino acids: CASSLLAGGPSNEQFF. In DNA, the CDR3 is TGCGCCAGCAGCCTCTTAGCGGGAGGGCCCTCCAATGAGCAGTTCTTC.

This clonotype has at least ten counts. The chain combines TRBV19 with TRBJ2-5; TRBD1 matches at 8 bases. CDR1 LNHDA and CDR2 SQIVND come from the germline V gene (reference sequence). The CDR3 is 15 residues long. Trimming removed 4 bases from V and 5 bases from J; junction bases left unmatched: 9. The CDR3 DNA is TGTGCCAGTAGTAATCAGGGGGCCCCCATCGAGACCCAGTACTTC. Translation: CASSNQGAPIETQYF.

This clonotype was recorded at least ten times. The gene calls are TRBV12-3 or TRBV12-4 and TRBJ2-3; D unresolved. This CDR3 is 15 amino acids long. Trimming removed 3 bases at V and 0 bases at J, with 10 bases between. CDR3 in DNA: TGTGCCAGCAGTTTTTGGCAGTCTAGCACAGATACGCAGTATTTT. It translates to CASSFWQSSTDTQYF.

The CDR3 DNA follows: TGTGCCAGCAGTTTAGCGTGGGTAACAGGGGAGGAGACCCAGTACTTC. This sequence encodes CASSLAWVTGEETQYF. The chain has TRBV12-3 or TRBV12-4 and TRBJ2-5, with 7 nucleotides matching TRBD1. The V segment lost 0 bases and the J segment 5 bases; nucleotides outside the gene matches: 9. The CDR3 spans 16 residues.

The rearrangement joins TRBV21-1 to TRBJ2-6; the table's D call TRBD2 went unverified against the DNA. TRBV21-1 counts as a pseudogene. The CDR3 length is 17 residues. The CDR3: CASSPRRPLSGANVLTF. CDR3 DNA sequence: TGTGCCAGCAGCCCCCGCCGACCACTTTCTGGGGCCAACGTCCTGACTTTC.

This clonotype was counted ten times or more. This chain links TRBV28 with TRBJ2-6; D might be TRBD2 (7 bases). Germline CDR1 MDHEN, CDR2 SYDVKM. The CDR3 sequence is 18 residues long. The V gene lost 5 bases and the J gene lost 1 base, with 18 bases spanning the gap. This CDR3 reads CASSQWEGDGSGANVLTF. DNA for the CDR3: TGTGCCAGCAGTCAATGGGAGGGGGATGGATCTGGGGCCAACGTCCTGACTTTC.

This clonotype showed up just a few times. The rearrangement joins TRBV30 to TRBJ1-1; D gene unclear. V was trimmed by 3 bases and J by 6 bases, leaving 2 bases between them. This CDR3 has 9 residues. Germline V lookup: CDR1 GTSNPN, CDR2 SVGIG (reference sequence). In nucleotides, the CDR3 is TGTGCCTGGAGCGCTGAAGCTTTCTTT. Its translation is CAWSAEAFF.

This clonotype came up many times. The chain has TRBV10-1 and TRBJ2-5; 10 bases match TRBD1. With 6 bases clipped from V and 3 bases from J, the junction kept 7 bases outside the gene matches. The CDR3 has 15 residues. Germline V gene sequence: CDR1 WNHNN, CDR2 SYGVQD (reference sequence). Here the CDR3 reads CASRWDRGFEETQYF. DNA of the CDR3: TGCGCCAGCAGGTGGGACAGGGGCTTCGAAGAGACCCAGTACTTC.